Included here is one T cell receptor (beta chain) sequence, with context. After removal of 3 bases from V and 4 bases from J, the junction contained 0 bases not matched to a gene. Looked up from germline, CDR1 is MGHRA and CDR2 is YSYEKL. This CDR3 has 15 amino acids. The sample belongs to a study of blood T cell repertoires in COVID-19. Study-wide context: Some COVID-19 samples were acute and others convalescent; all came from the United States, Italy and Spain.

Per the original methods: The assay estimated nucleated cells by amplifying reference gene primers. The protocol was immunoSEQ multiplex PCR, while the TCRdb copy is restricted to in-frame clones and leaves out a portion. V and J calls and clone size follow that table, whereas D and trimming were derived from the DNA. Of approximately 130,000 clones listed, approximately 90% are singletons. V is TRBV4-1 and J is TRBJ2-1; 13 bases fit TRBD2. The sequence was collected from a human donor in a cohort sampled during active COVID-19. Material: peripheral blood. CDR3 nucleotide sequence: TGCGCCAGCAGCCAGGGACTAGCGGGATACAATGAGCAGTTCTTC. It translates to CASSQGLAGYNEQFF.